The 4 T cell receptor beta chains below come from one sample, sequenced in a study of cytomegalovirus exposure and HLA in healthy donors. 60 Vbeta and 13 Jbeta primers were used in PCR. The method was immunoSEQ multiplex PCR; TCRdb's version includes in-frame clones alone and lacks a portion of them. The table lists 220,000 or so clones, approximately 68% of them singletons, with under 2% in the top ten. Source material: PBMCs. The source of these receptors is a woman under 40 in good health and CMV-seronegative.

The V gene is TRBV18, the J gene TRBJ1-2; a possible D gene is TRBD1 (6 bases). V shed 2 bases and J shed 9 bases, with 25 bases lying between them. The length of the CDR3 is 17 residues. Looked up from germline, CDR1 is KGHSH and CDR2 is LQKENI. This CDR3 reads CASSPAAPQTGERSYTF. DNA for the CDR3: TGTGCCAGCTCACCAGCAGCCCCGCAGACAGGAGAGAGAAGCTACACCTTC.

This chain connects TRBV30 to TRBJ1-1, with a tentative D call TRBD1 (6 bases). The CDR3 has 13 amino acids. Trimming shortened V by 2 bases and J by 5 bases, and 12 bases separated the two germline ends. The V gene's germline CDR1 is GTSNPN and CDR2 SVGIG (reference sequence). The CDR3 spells CAWSRGGRTEAFF. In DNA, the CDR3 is TGTGCCTGGAGTCGAGGGGGAAGGACTGAAGCTTTCTTT.

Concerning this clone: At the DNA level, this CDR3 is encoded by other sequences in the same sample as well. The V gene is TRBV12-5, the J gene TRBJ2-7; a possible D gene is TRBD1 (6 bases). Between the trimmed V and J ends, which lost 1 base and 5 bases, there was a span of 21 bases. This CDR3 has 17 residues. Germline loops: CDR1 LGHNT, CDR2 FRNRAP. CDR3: CASGLGRGGPKGDEQYF. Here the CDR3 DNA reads TGTGCTAGTGGTTTGGGTCGGGGCGGGCCCAAGGGGGACGAGCAGTACTTC.

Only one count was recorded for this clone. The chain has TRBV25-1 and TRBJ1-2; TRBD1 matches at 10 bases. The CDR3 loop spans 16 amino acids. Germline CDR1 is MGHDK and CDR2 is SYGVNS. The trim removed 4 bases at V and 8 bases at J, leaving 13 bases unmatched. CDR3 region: CASSAHGRDRGDGYTF. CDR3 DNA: TGTGCCAGCAGTGCCCACGGCCGGGACAGGGGCGACGGCTACACCTTC.